Detailed here is one T cell receptor (beta chain). Its antigen is not identified. 60 Vbeta and 13 Jbeta primers were used in PCR. This table comes from immunoSEQ multiplex PCR, and its TCRdb copy is limited to in-frame clones, with some not included. This sample has 200,000 to 250,000 clones, with around 80% found just once. Germline V gene sequence: CDR1 MNHEY, CDR2 SVGAGI. This CDR3 contains 11 residues. Trimming took 6 bases from V and 5 from J, leaving 5 bases between them. The source of the sample is a study of cytomegalovirus exposure and HLA in healthy donors. Study outcomes and limitations: Overall, approximately 150 TCR beta chains were annotated as cytomegalovirus-associated.

Sequencing was performed on PBMCs. This TCR came from a girl aged 2 to 9 in good health and CMV-seronegative. V gene TRBV6-5 combines with J gene TRBJ2-1; D not certain. CDR3 sequence (DNA): TGTGCCAGCAGCCATGACAATGAGCAGTTCTTC. As protein: CASSHDNEQFF.